This is a list of T cell receptor beta chains from one sample in a study of blood T cell repertoires in COVID-19. Data came from immunoSEQ multiplex PCR; TCRdb stores just in-frame clones and leaves some out. Of approximately 300,000 clones listed, over 75% are singletons. Sequenced material: peripheral blood. These receptors all come from a woman in her 30s with COVID-19, enrolled during active disease. CDR3s include the opening cysteine and the closing phenylalanine or tryptophan. A D gene is named only where the DNA matches it firmly. For some rows the clone size is stated as once, few or many, or as a class when expanded; others skip it.

>TRBD1|TRBJ2-2|TRBV29-1|NA
TGCAGCGTGGGGACAGCGAACACCGGGGAGCTGTTTTTT
CSVGTANTGELFF
>NA|TRBJ2-5|TRBV18|NA
TGTGCCAGCTCACCGGCATCCGTACAAGAGACCCAGTACTTC
CASSPASVQETQYF
>NA|TRBJ2-7|TRBV28|NA
TGTGCCAGCAGTTCCCCCCAAAGCGGCACCTACGAGCAGTACTTC
CASSSPQSGTYEQYF
>NA|TRBJ1-4|TRBV6-5|NA
TGTGCCAGCAGCCGACAGGTTTTACCCTTTGAAAAACTGTTTTTT
CASSRQVLPFEKLFF
>TRBD2|TRBJ2-7|TRBV5-1|NA
TGCGCCAGCGGGGTTCGGGAGGGCCTCTACGAGCAGTACTTC
CASGVREGLYEQYF
>TRBD1|TRBJ1-4|TRBV5-4|NA
TGTGCCAGCAGCATGGGACAGGGGAGTGAAAAACTGTTTTTT
CASSMGQGSEKLFF
>TRBD2|TRBJ2-1|TRBV5-1|once
TGCGCCAGCAGCTTGGGGACTAGCGGCTACAATGAGCAGTTCTTC
CASSLGTSGYNEQFF
>NA|TRBJ1-2|TRBV28|NA
TGTGCCAGCAGGATTACAGGGTCGAACTATGGCTACACCTTC
CASRITGSNYGYTF
>NA|TRBJ2-1|TRBV30|NA
TGTGCCTGGAGTGTTTACTCCTACAATGAGCAGTTCTTC
CAWSVYSYNEQFF
>TRBD1|TRBJ2-6|TRBV5-1|NA
TGCGCCAGCAGCGACAGGGCGGGTGGGGCCAACGTCCTGACTTTC
CASSDRAGGANVLTF
>NA|TRBJ2-7|TRBV11-3|once
TGTGCCAGCAGCATACTGGTACAGGGAAGAAGCTCCTACGAGCAGTACTTC
CASSILVQGRSSYEQYF
>TRBD2|TRBJ2-7|TRBV3-1/TRBV3-2|NA
TGTGCCAGCAGCCCCCTCCGCGCTAGCGGGAGTAGCGAGCAGTACTTC
CASSPLRASGSSEQYF
>TRBD2|TRBJ2-7|TRBV3-1/TRBV3-2|NA
TGTGCAGTTACCAGCGGGGTTTCCTACGAGCAGTACTTC
CAVTSGVSYEQYF
>NA|TRBJ1-3|TRBV6-5|NA
TGTGCCAGCAGTTCCCCCAGGGGCTCCACAGGAAACACCATATATTTT
CASSSPRGSTGNTIYF
>NA|TRBJ1-2|TRBV10-3|NA
TGTGCCATCAGTGAGCGTCCAGGGCCCTTTCTCTACACCTTC
CAISERPGPFLYTF
>NA|TRBJ2-7|TRBV7-9|NA
TGTGCCAGCAGCTTAGGGCCCCGGGCCGAGGGCCTCTCCTACGAGCAGTACTTC
CASSLGPRAEGLSYEQYF
>TRBD1|TRBJ1-6|TRBV19|NA
TGTGCCAGTAGTATGACAGGGCCGACACCCGATTCACCCCTCCACTTT
CASSMTGPTPDSPLHF
>TRBD1|TRBJ1-3|TRBV6-5|NA
TGTGCCAGCAGCAACAGGGGGCGAGGAAACACCATATATTTT
CASSNRGRGNTIYF
>TRBD1|TRBJ1-2|TRBV6-5|NA
TGTGCCAGCAGACTGACAGGGGGCGCGTTCTATGGCTACACCTTC
CASRLTGGAFYGYTF
>TRBD1|TRBJ2-1|TRBV11-2|NA
TGTGCCAGCAGCTTGGAGACAGGGCGTCCCGCTGAGCAGTTCTTC
CASSLETGRPAEQFF
>NA|TRBJ2-7|TRBV5-1|few
TGCGCCAGCAGCTACATAACAGGGAAAGGGGTGGACGAGCAGTACTTC
CASSYITGKGVDEQYF
>NA|TRBJ1-1|TRBV9|NA
TGTGCCAGCAGCGTATACAGTTACACTGAAGCTTTCTTT
CASSVYSYTEAFF
>NA|TRBJ1-2|TRBV9|NA
TGTGCCAGCAGCGTAGCTACCCAGGGTAGCTACACCTTC
CASSVATQGSYTF
>TRBD1|TRBJ2-7|TRBV29-1|NA
TGCAGCGTAGACAGGGGATCCCCCAACGAGCAGTACTTC
CSVDRGSPNEQYF
>NA|TRBJ2-1|TRBV28|NA
TGTGCCGGAGGCGAGGGAAGCTCCTACAATGAGCAGTTCTTC
CAGGEGSSYNEQFF
>TRBD2|TRBJ2-7|TRBV28|NA
TGTGCCAGCACCACTTCCGGACTAGCGGCCTACGAGCAGTACTTC
CASTTSGLAAYEQYF
>TRBD2|TRBJ2-3|TRBV4-1|few
TGCGCCAGCAGCCAAGATCCCCCCGGCCTAGCGGGAGATTTACCTTCAGATACGCAGTATTTT
CASSQDPPGLAGDLPSDTQYF
>NA|TRBJ2-5|TRBV6-5|NA
TGTGCCAGCAGTTATAAGAGCAAAGAGACCCAGTACTTC
CASSYKSKETQYF
>TRBD2|TRBJ2-1|TRBV7-7|NA
TGTGCTAGCAGCCCAGGGAGGGTCGGTGAGCAGTTCTTC
CASSPGRVGEQFF
>NA|TRBJ1-2|TRBV12-3/TRBV12-4|NA
TGTGCCAGCGGGGCGGCAGGAGGGGGCTACACCTTC
CASGAAGGGYTF
>NA|TRBJ2-1|TRBV29-1|NA
TGCAGCGTTGGTGGCGGGCTTTTACTCAATGAGCAGTTCTTC
CSVGGGLLLNEQFF
>NA|TRBJ2-1|TRBV12-3/TRBV12-4|NA
TGTGCCAGCACCTTGGGGGAGGCAGGTGAGCAGTTCTTC
CASTLGEAGEQFF
>TRBD2|TRBJ2-7|TRBV14|NA
TGTGCCAGCAGCCAACATCTCGGGGGCGAATTAACGCTAGCGGGAGGCGAGTCCTACGAGCAGTACTTC
CASSQHLGGELTLAGGESYEQYF
>NA|TRBJ2-2|TRBV4-2|NA
TGTGCCAGCAGTTCCGGGGGGAACACCGGGGAGCTGTTTTTT
CASSSGGNTGELFF
>TRBD1|TRBJ1-2|TRBV9|NA
TGTGCCAGCAGCAAGCAGGGGGCCGGTGGCTACACCTTC
CASSKQGAGGYTF
>TRBD1|TRBJ2-7|TRBV4-1|NA
TGCGCCAGCAGCCAAGAGACAGGGGGCCACTACGAGCAGTACTTC
CASSQETGGHYEQYF
>NA|TRBJ1-6|TRBV6-6|once
TGTGCCACCGGAGCCAACTATAATTCACCCCTCCACTTT
CATGANYNSPLHF
>TRBD1|TRBJ2-4|TRBV19|NA
TGTGCCAGTAGTATAGGGACAGGGGTATCCGGTGCCAAAAACATTCAGTACTTC
CASSIGTGVSGAKNIQYF
>NA|TRBJ1-2|TRBV18|NA
TGTGCCAGCTCACAAACAGGGACACAGCCCCACACCTTC
CASSQTGTQPHTF
>NA|TRBJ1-5|TRBV7-6|NA
TGTGCCAGCAGCCTTTTAAATCAGCCCCAGCATTTT
CASSLLNQPQHF
>TRBD1|TRBJ2-3|TRBV20-1|NA
TGCAGTGCTAGTACAGGGGGCAGGACAGATACGCAGTATTTT
CSASTGGRTDTQYF
>TRBD2|TRBJ2-7|TRBV5-1|few
TGCGCCAGCAGCTTCCTAGCGGCATCCTACGAGCAGTACTTC
CASSFLAASYEQYF
>NA|TRBJ1-5|TRBV7-9|NA
TGTGCCAGCTCCTCTGAGGGCGACAATCAGCCCCAGCATTTT
CASSSEGDNQPQHF
>NA|TRBJ1-3|TRBV19|NA
TGTGCCACCTCCTGGGGCCAGCGCGTCTCTGGAAACACCATATATTTT
CATSWGQRVSGNTIYF
>TRBD2|TRBJ2-3|TRBV5-4|NA
TGTGCCAGCAGCTTGTTGGCTAGCGGAACAGATACGCAGTATTTT
CASSLLASGTDTQYF
>TRBD1|TRBJ1-2|TRBV28|NA
TGTGCCAGCAGTCCATTTCGGGGACAGGGCTACTATGGCTACACCTTC
CASSPFRGQGYYGYTF
>NA|TRBJ1-1|TRBV27|NA
TGTGCCAGCATGGGGCCTCTGAACACTGAAGCTTTCTTT
CASMGPLNTEAFF
>NA|TRBJ1-2|TRBV6-1|NA
TGTGCCAGCAGTGAAGCCGGACAGCCCTTATACTATGGCTACACCTTC
CASSEAGQPLYYGYTF
>TRBD2|TRBJ2-5|TRBV7-2|NA
TGTGCCAGCAGCTTTGGGCGGGAGGTTGAGACCCAGTACTTC
CASSFGREVETQYF
>TRBD2|TRBJ2-3|TRBV2|NA
TGTGCCAGCAGTGAAGCTGGGCGTCGAGGGCGGGAGACGGATACGCAGTATTTT
CASSEAGRRGRETDTQYF
>TRBD2|TRBJ2-4|TRBV30|NA
TGTGCCTGGACTAGCGGGAGGGACATTCAGTACTTC
CAWTSGRDIQYF
>NA|TRBJ2-7|TRBV28|few
TGTGCCAGCAGTGTCCCGGCCACAGGTACCTACGAGCAGTACTTC
CASSVPATGTYEQYF
>NA|TRBJ1-6|TRBV20-1|NA
TGCAGTGCTAGTAAAGGGGGTTACTCCTATAATTCACCCCTCCACTTT
CSASKGGYSYNSPLHF
>NA|TRBJ1-2|TRBV4-3|NA
TGCGCCAGCAGCCAGGACCGGGACAAGTTCTATGGCTACACCTTC
CASSQDRDKFYGYTF